Reported below is one T cell receptor beta chain. Antigen unknown. The source of the sample is a study of cytomegalovirus exposure and HLA in healthy donors. TCRdb keeps only in-frame clones here, not all; method: immunoSEQ multiplex PCR. The sample records 150,000 to 200,000 clones, 80% to 90% being singletons. The CDR3 has 15 amino acids. Trimming left V 4 bases short and J 3 bases short, with 16 bases between. CDR1 and CDR2 (germline): LGHNA, YNFKEQ. Study results and caveats: Altogether, around 160 TCR beta chains were recorded as cytomegalovirus-associated.

J is TRBJ2-7 and V is TRBV4-2; possible D gene TRBD2, 7 bases. Sequenced input: PBMCs. The sequence came from a woman between 25 and 40 years old in good health and CMV-seronegative. CDR3 region: CASSPLGAGVYEQYF. CDR3 DNA sequence: TGTGCCAGCAGCCCTCTGGGGGCGGGGGTCTACGAGCAGTACTTC.